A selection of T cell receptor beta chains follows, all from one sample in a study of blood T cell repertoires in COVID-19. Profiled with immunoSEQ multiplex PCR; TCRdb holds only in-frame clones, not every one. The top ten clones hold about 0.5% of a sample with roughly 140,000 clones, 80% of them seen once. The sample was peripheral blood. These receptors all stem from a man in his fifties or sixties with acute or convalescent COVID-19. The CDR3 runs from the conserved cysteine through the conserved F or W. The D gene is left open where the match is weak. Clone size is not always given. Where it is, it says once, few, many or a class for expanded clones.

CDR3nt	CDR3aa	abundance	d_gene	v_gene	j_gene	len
TGTGCCAGTAGTATAGGGGACAGGGAGACCGAAGCTTTCTTT	CASSIGDRETEAFF	few	TRBD1	TRBV19	TRBJ1-1	14
TGTGCCAGCAGCTCTTCACAGGGGCCCTATGGCTACACCTTC	CASSSSQGPYGYTF	NA	TRBD1	TRBV5-8	TRBJ1-2	14
TGCGCCAGTCGACAGGGGGCAGGAAGTACTGAAGCTTTCTTT	CASRQGAGSTEAFF	NA	TRBD1	TRBV5-1	TRBJ1-1	14
TGCGCCAGCAGCTTGATAGGGGGTTCTAATGAAAAACTGTTTTTT	CASSLIGGSNEKLFF	NA	NA	TRBV5-1	TRBJ1-4	15
TGTGCCAGCAGTTTGTATACTAGCGGGAGGAGTGAGCAGTTCTTC	CASSLYTSGRSEQFF	NA	TRBD2	TRBV28	TRBJ2-1	15
TGTGCCAGCAGTGGACAGGTGGGGATGAACACTGAAGCTTTCTTT	CASSGQVGMNTEAFF	once	TRBD1	TRBV6-6	TRBJ1-1	15
TGTGCCAGCAGTTGGAGTGGTACAGGGACCTCCTACGAGCAGTACTTC	CASSWSGTGTSYEQYF	once	NA	TRBV27	TRBJ2-7	16
TGTGCCAGCATGCTGGGCGCGGGGACCTCCTACGAGCAGTACTTC	CASMLGAGTSYEQYF	NA	NA	TRBV6-1	TRBJ2-7	15
TGTGCCAGCAGCTCCGACATAAACACAGATACGCAGTATTTT	CASSSDINTDTQYF	NA	NA	TRBV7-2	TRBJ2-3	14
TGCAGTGCTAGTTCTCCGGGACTAGGAGGCAATGAGCAGTTCTTC	CSASSPGLGGNEQFF	once	TRBD2	TRBV20-1	TRBJ2-1	15
TGTGCCAGCAGCTTGTACGGGACAGGAAAAGAGCAGTACTTC	CASSLYGTGKEQYF	NA	TRBD1	TRBV5-6	TRBJ2-7	14